The entry below describes one T cell receptor (beta chain). Its matching antigen is unknown. Germline trimming cut 0 bases from V and 3 bases from J; bases unmatched to any gene: 6. This CDR3 spans 15 amino acids. CDR1 SGDLS and CDR2 YYNGEE come from the germline V gene. Data came from immunoSEQ multiplex PCR; TCRdb stores just in-frame clones and leaves some out. The data hold about 25,000 clones, with around 83% observed a single time. The record originates from a study of T cells in narcolepsy. Overall study: Patients with NT1 or NT2 and healthy control donors were enrolled.

Study conclusions and caveats: HCRT-specific and TRIB2-specific autoreactive clonotypes appeared among same-patient CSF and blood CD4+ clonotypes.

This TCR came from a human donor with narcolepsy. The chain recombines TRBV9 with TRBJ2-7; 7 nucleotides line up with TRBD2. The sequencing sample was made of CD45RA- memory CD4+ T cells from PBMCs. The CDR3 DNA follows: TGTGCCAGCAGCGTAGCTCTGGGGGGGAGCTACGAGCAGTACTTC. Its translation is CASSVALGGSYEQYF.